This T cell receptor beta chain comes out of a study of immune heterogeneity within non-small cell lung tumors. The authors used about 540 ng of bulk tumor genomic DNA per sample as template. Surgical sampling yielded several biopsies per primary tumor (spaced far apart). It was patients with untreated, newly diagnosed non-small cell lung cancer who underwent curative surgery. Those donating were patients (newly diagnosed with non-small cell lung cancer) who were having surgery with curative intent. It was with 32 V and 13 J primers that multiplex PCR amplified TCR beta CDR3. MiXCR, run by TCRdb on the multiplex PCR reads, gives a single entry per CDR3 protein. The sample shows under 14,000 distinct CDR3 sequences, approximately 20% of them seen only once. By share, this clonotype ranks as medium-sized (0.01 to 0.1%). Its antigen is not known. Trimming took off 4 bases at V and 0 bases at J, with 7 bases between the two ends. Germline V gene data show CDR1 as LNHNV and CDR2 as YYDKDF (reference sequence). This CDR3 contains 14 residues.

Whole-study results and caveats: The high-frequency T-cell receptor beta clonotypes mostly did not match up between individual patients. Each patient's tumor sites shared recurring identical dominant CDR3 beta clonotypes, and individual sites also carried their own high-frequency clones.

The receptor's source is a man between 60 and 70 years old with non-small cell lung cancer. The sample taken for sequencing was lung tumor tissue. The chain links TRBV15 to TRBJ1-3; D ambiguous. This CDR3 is CATSTEISGNTIYF. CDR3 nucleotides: TGTGCCACCAGCACCGAAATCTCTGGAAACACCATATATTTT.